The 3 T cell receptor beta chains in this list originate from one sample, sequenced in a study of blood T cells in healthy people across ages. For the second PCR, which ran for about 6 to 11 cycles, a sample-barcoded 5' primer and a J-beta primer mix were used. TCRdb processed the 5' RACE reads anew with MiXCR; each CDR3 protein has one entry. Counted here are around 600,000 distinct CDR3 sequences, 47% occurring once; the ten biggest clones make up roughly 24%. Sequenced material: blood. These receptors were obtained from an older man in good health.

The CDR3 region is CASSRDRGRGGYTF. CDR3 nucleotide sequence: TGTGCCAGCAGTCGTGACAGGGGGCGAGGTGGCTACACCTTC. The chain recombines TRBV11-2 with TRBJ1-2; 10 nucleotides match TRBD1. The trim removed 6 bases at V and 7 bases at J, leaving 8 bases unmatched. CDR3 length: 14 residues. Looked up from germline, CDR1 is SGHAT and CDR2 is FQNNGV.

The CDR3 DNA sequence: TGTGCCAGCAGCTGGGGGGGGAACACTGAAGCTTTCTTT. It yields the protein CASSWGGNTEAFF. This chain connects TRBV12-3 or TRBV12-4 to TRBJ1-1, with D maybe TRBD1 (5 bases). CDR3 length: 13 amino acids. V was trimmed by 6 bases and J by 1 base, leaving 9 bases between them.

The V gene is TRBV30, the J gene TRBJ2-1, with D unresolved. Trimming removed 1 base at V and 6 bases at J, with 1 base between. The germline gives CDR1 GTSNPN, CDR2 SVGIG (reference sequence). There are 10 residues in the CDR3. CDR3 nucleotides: TGTGCCTGGAGTGCCAATGAGCAGTTCTTC. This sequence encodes CAWSANEQFF.